This T cell receptor beta chain is from a study of T cell changes during pregnancy in multiple sclerosis. Assay: immunoSEQ multiplex PCR; the TCRdb copy retains only in-frame clones and omits some. The repertoire consists of fewer than 100,000 clones, with 90% to 95% occurring once and the leading ten covering 2% to 3%. The sequenced sample was peripheral blood, obtained after pregnancy. The origin of this receptor is a female donor in good health, enrolled as a control in a pregnancy study.

The CDR3 nucleotides read TGTGCCAGTAGTTCTCCGCGTCATAACACTGAAGCTTTCTTT. Amino acids: CASSSPRHNTEAFF. The V call is TRBV19, the J call TRBJ1-1; D not certain. Trimming shortened V by 5 bases and J by 2 bases, and 12 bases separated the two germline ends. CDR1 and CDR2 (germline): LNHDA, SQIVND (reference sequence). This CDR3 spans 14 amino acids.